One and the same sample provided the 10 T cell receptor beta chains below, sequenced in a study of T cells in women clearing cervical HPV infection. Libraries were prepared by immunoSEQ multiplex PCR; TCRdb keeps only in-frame clonotypes and omits some of them. The sample totals fewer than 40,000 clones. Sequences were obtained from blood buffy coat. These receptors came from a woman aged 18 to 75 with a cervical HPV16 infection that either progressed to CIN3+ or cleared (not recorded which).

Concerning this clone itself: Coverage ceases 3 residues before the CDR3 finishes, and the germline J gene fills in the end. This chain links TRBV18 with TRBJ1-6; 7 positions match TRBD1. The CDR3 spans 16 residues. Trimming removed 3 bases from V and 4 bases from J; junction bases left unmatched: 6. The V gene's germline CDR1 is KGHSH and CDR2 LQKENI. The part of the CDR3 DNA that was read is TGTGCCAGCTCACCCGGACAGGAGATATATAATTCACCC. It yields the protein CASSPGQEIYNSP. The complete CDR3 sequence is CASSPGQEIYNSPLHF.

Concerning this clone: The read ends 3 residues shy of where the CDR3 ends; the end is completed using the germline J gene. The chain joins TRBV4-1 to TRBJ2-3; 8 positions match TRBD2. V lost 1 base to trimming and J lost 4 bases; unmatched junction nucleotides: 7. The CDR3 has 16 residues. CDR1 and CDR2 (germline): MGHRA, YSYEKL. The covered CDR3 bases are TGCGCCAGCAGCCAAGGGCGGGGGGTACGCGCAGATACG. Protein sequence: CASSQGRGVRADT. The whole CDR3 reads CASSQGRGVRADTQYF.

As for this clone: The observed sequence ends 3 residues before the CDR3 terminus, with the missing tail filled in from the germline J gene. J is TRBJ1-6 and V is TRBV5-4, with a tentative D call TRBD1 (6 bases). The CDR3 consists of 14 residues. Germline lookup yields CDR1 SGHNT and CDR2 YYREEE (reference sequence). The ends were cut back, 5 bases at V and 6 bases at J, with 12 bases in the middle. The sequenced CDR3 bases are TGTGCCAGCAGGCCGACAGGACCTAATTCACCC. Translating it yields CASRPTGPNSP. From start to end, the CDR3 is CASRPTGPNSPLHF.

About this clone: The CDR3 is cut off 3 residues early in the read; its end comes from the germline J gene. This chain uses TRBV7-3 with TRBJ2-3; TRBD2 matches at 8 bases. V gave up 5 bases and J gave up 4 bases; unmatched junction bases: 14. Germline V CDR1 and CDR2: SGHTA, FQGTGA. The CDR3 spans 17 residues. Incomplete CDR3 DNA: TGTGCCAGCAGCCTTCGGGGGGGGACGGGACTGGCAGATACG. Protein: CASSLRGGTGLADT. The whole CDR3 protein is CASSLRGGTGLADTQYF.

About this clone: Read data end 3 residues before the CDR3 end; the end is taken from the germline J gene. This rearrangement joins TRBV4-1 to TRBJ2-7; perhaps TRBD1 as D (6 bases). Trimming took 3 bases from V and 2 from J, leaving 20 bases between them. The CDR3 contains 17 residues. Per the germline V gene, CDR1 is MGHRA and CDR2 is YSYEKL. The CDR3 DNA, read in part, is TGCGCCAGCAGCCACAATATTGTACAGGGTCCCACCTACGAG. As protein: CASSHNIVQGPTYE. From start to end, the CDR3 is CASSHNIVQGPTYEQYF.

Points on this clone: The read falls 3 residues short of the CDR3 end, and the missing part is taken from the germline J gene. The J gene is TRBJ2-3, the V gene TRBV6-1; 10 bases are shared with TRBD2. V shed 2 bases and J 3 bases; nucleotides not matched to a gene: 2. The germline V gene encodes CDR1 MNHNS and CDR2 SASEGT. This CDR3 has 15 residues. The CDR3 region is CASSETAGGTDTQYF. The DNA read from the CDR3 is TGTGCCAGCAGTGAAACAGCGGGGGGGACAGATACG.

Worth noting for this clone: The read is 3 residues too short to cover the CDR3 end, so that end is filled in from the germline J gene. This chain links TRBV7-8 with TRBJ2-1, with 11 bases that match TRBD2. V shed 5 bases, J shed 3 bases, and the junction held 6 bases outside the gene matches. Germline V gene sequence: CDR1 SGHVS, CDR2 FQNEAQ. The CDR3 spans 16 residues. The CDR3 reads CASSPRLAGLYNEQFF. CDR3 bases read: TGTGCCAGCAGCCCCCGACTAGCGGGGCTCTACAATGAG.

Notes on this clone: With the read ending 3 residues before the CDR3 end, the germline J gene is used to fill in that end. This chain joins TRBV2 and TRBJ1-5, with D tentatively TRBD1 (6 bases). This CDR3 has 14 residues. Germline CDR1 SNHLY, CDR2 FYNNEI. Trimming pared 6 bases from V and 4 bases from J, leaving 13 bases between. The chain's CDR3 is CASRYTGPNQPQHF. The DNA read from the CDR3 is TGTGCCAGCAGATATACAGGGCCGAATCAGCCC.

Concerning this clone itself: The CDR3 end falls 3 residues outside the read, so it is completed with the germline J gene. The chain couples TRBV12-3 or TRBV12-4 to TRBJ1-6, with D tentatively TRBD1 (6 bases). The CDR3 consists of 15 residues. Trimming shortened V by 3 bases and J by 7 bases, and 13 bases separated the two germline ends. The covered CDR3 bases are TGTGCCAGCAGTTTGGAGGGGGTGGGGAATTCACCC. Residues: CASSLEGVGNSP. In full, the CDR3 is CASSLEGVGNSPLHF.

To note about this clone: The sequence runs out 3 residues before the end of the CDR3; the remainder is reconstructed from the germline J gene. The rearrangement uses TRBV7-3 and TRBJ2-1; 9 bases align to TRBD2. Looked up from germline, CDR1 is SGHTA and CDR2 is FQGTGA. V was clipped by 1 base and J by 8 bases; unmatched bases: 9. The CDR3 loop spans 16 amino acids. CDR3 region: CASSLMAGGPMDEQFF. The DNA read from the CDR3 is TGTGCCAGCAGCTTAATGGCGGGGGGGCCTATGGATGAG.